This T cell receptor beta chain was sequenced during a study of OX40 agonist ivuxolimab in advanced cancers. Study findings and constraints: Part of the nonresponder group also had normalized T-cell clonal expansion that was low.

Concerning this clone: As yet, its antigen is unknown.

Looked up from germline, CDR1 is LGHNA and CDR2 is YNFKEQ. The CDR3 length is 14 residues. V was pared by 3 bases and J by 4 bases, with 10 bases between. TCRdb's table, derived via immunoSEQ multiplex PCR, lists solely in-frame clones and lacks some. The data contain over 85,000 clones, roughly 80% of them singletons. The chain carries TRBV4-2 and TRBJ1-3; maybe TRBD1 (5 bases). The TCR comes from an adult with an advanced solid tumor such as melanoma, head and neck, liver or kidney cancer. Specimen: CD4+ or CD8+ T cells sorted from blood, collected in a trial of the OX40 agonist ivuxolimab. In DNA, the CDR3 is TGTGCCAGCAGCCACTTCGGGGACGGAAACACCATATATTTT. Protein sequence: CASSHFGDGNTIYF.